The TCR beta chain under discussion was sequenced for a study of radiation and T cells in renal cell carcinoma (dated by TCRdb to about 2020). Describing the broader study: In total, about 50 samples underwent TCR beta sequencing: about 25 tumors plus 27 peripheral blood samples. A total of 4 million to 5 million unique CDR3 nucleotide sequences, encoding fewer than 3,000,000 unique CDR3 amino acid sequences, were found across all 53 samples. Findings and caveats that apply to the study as a whole: Because pretreatment tumor biopsies were not available, the baseline intratumoral presence of clonotypes could not be determined. TCR clonality was higher in irradiated tumors than in controls, as the top 100 clonotypes made up an average of around 54% of the repertoire in irradiated tumors compared with about 45% in nephrectomy-only tumors. With a single-armed trial design, the study had no way to address how radiation dose or scheduling affects the TCR repertoire. Only small tumor regions of around 0.94 g were available, so intratumoral heterogeneity was not captured. In blood, the top tumor clonotypes increased from baseline to 2 weeks after radiation and then shrank by 4 weeks, which suggests a temporary expansion of tumor-resident clones. Compared with control tumors, irradiated tumors had a greater number of dominant CDR3 motifs, and those motifs took up a bigger portion of the repertoire.

Deletion took 5 bases off V and 2 bases off J, with a span of 16 bases between the germline ends. The CDR3 contains 15 residues, cysteine and phenylalanine counted. Of the read, only the CDR3 DNA is kept; its 45 bases are in frame from base 1. CDR1 SEHNR and CDR2 FQNEAQ are derived from the germline V gene (reference sequence). Reading the label with the study, this specimen's time point is: tumor resected at nephrectomy. The treatment or condition label, as the study defines it: 15 Gy SBRT to primary tumor, nephrectomy 4 weeks later. The samples were obtained from a clinical trial, where primary renal cell carcinomas were treated with 15 Gy stereotactic body radiation therapy and then removed by nephrectomy 4 weeks afterward. Every patient had renal cell carcinoma of clear cell pathology. Tumors were dissociated mechanically, digested with collagenase/hyaluronidase at 37 degrees C, processed in gentleMACS C tubes, and stored in liquid nitrogen. The QIAamp DNA Blood Mini Kit (Qiagen) was used to prepare genomic DNA for TCR sequencing. Samples were included in the analyses only if all quality control checks were passed.

The immunoSEQ kit was used, according to the manufacturer's recommendations, to generate TCR beta libraries from genomic DNA. To prepare libraries, a first multiplex PCR with proprietary primers was run, followed by a second PCR that added unique barcodes, and a bead cleanup was done after each round. A kit-provided positive control reaction and a negative control reaction were included in every sample batch. The final libraries underwent checking on an Agilent 4200 TapeStation D1000 ScreenTape, volumetric pooling, and quantification by qPCR. Sequencing was performed on an Illumina NextSeq500 using a MidOutput 150-cycle cartridge, with 156 Read1 cycles, 15 Index1 cycles, and the kit custom primers. The pooled library was loaded at 1.0 pM with an approximately 21% PhiX control spike-in. In the authors' own workflow: The vendor-processed data were analyzed in R, and a clonotype was defined as all T cells that share the same CDR3 nucleotide sequence. In the clone abundance analyses, frequencies were normalized to the 10,000 most abundant clones in each sample. Public T cell clones, which averaged fewer than five per sample, were removed prior to analysis. Dominant motif analysis used ImmunoMap with the PAM10 matrix, gap penalty 30 and homology threshold 0.3; motifs with cumulative frequency at least 0.01 counted as dominant. Tumor-enriched clonotypes and baseline blood-enriched clonotypes were defined as those with an abundance difference of at least 32-fold between compartments. Tumor-blood repertoire similarity was measured with the Baroni-Urbani and Buser coefficient, and groups were compared using two-tailed Wilcoxon tests in R. TCRdb mirrors the immuneACCESS table, restricted to in-frame sequences. Some clones are absent from its copies; in checked studies, under half trace to an unresolved V gene, and the reason for the others is unknown. V and J calls plus clone size are reproduced from that table; the DNA served to infer D and trimming. In this sample the table shows roughly 4,900 clones, approximately 59% of which occur a single time. In total, the top ten clones hold roughly 53% of the sample.

This clone is medium-sized (0.01 to 0.1%) in its sample. The clone's antigen remains unknown. Qualities for individual bases were not recorded, and no much larger clone is one base off. Here the chain combines TRBV7-9 and TRBJ2-7, with the D gene too uncertain to name. The sequence derives from a man aged 55-75 years with renal cell carcinoma. Source: tumor tissue, taken from a patient whose treatment included radiotherapy and nephrectomy. For the CDR3, the sequence is CASSPTRQATYEQYF. In nucleotides, the sequence is TGTGCCAGCAGCCCCACACGGCAGGCGACCTACGAGCAGTACTTC.